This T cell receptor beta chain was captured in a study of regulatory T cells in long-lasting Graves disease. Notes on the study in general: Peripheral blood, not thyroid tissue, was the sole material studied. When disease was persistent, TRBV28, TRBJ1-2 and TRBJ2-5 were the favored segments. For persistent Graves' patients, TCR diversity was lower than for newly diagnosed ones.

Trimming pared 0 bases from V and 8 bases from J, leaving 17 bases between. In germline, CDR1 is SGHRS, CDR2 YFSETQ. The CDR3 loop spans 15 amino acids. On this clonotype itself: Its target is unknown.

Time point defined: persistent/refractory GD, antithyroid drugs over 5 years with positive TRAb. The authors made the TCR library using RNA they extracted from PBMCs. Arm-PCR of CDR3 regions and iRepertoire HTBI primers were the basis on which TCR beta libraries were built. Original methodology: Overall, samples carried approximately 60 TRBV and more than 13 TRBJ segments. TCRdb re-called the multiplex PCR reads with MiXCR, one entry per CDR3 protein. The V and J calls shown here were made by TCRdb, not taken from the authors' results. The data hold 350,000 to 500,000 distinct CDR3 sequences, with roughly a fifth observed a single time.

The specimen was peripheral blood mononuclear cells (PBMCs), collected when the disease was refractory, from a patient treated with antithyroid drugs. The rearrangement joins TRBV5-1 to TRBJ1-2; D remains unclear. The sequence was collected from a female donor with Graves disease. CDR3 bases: TGCGCCAGCAGCTTGGCGGACGTCAGGACGGAGGGCTACACCTTC. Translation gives CASSLADVRTEGYTF.